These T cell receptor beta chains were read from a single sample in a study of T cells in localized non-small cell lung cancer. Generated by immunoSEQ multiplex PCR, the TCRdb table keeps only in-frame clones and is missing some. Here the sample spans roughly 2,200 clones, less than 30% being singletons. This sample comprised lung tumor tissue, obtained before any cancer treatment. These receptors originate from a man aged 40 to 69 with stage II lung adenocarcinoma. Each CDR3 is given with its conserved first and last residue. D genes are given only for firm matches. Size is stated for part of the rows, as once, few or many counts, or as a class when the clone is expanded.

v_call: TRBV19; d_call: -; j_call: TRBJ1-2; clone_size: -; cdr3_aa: CASSRDNSGPLYGYTF; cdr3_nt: TGTGCCAGTAGTAGGGACAATAGTGGGCCCTTATATGGCTACACCTTC
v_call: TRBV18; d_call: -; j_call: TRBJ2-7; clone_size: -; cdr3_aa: CASSPTGTYEQYF; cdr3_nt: TGTGCCAGCTCACCAACAGGAACCTACGAGCAGTACTTC
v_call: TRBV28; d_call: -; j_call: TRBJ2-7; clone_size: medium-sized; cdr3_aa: CASEPRGLPHEQYF; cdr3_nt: TGTGCCAGCGAACCGAGAGGGCTTCCGCACGAGCAGTACTTC
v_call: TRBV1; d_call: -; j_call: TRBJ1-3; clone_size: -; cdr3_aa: CASSTLQVLEPGNTIYF; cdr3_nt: TGCGCCAGCAGCACCCTACAGGTCCTGGAGCCTGGAAACACCATATATTTT
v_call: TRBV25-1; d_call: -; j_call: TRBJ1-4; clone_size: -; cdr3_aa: CASSELDGATNEKLFF; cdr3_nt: TGTGCCAGCAGTGAATTGGACGGAGCAACTAATGAAAAACTGTTTTTT
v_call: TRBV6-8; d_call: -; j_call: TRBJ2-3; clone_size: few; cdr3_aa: CASIYLRGRADTQYF; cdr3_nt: TGTGCCAGCATATATTTGAGGGGGAGAGCAGATACGCAGTATTTT
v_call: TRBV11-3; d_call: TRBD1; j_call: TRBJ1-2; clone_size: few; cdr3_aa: CASSPGADRGRPGGYTF; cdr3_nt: TGTGCCAGCAGCCCGGGGGCGGACAGGGGGCGCCCGGGGGGCTACACCTTC
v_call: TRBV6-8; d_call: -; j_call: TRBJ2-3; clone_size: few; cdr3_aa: CASTVWPGTDTQYF; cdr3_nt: TGTGCCAGCACCGTATGGCCGGGCACAGATACGCAGTATTTT
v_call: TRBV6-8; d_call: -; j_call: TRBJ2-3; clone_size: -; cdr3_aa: CASRTLFTDTQYF; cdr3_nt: TGTGCCAGCAGGACCCTCTTCACAGATACGCAGTATTTT
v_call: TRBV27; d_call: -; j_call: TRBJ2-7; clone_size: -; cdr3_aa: CASSSAGPNYEQYF; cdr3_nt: TGTGCCAGCAGTTCCGCTGGACCGAACTACGAGCAGTACTTC
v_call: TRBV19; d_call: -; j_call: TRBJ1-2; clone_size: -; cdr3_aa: CASRTLAAPYGYTF; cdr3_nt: TGTGCCAGTAGGACCCTGGCAGCCCCCTATGGCTACACCTTC
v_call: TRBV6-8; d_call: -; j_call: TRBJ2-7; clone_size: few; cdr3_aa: CASSYRQLYEQYF; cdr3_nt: TGTGCCAGCAGTTACAGGCAGCTATACGAGCAGTACTTC
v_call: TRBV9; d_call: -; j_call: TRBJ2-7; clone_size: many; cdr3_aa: CASSSSLTGLGASYEQYF; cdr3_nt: TGTGCCAGCAGCTCGAGCCTCACAGGTTTGGGGGCCTCCTACGAGCAGTACTTC
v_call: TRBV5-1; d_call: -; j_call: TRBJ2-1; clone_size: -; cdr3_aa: CASSWRGGYNEQFF; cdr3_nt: TGCGCCAGCAGCTGGAGGGGGGGATACAATGAGCAGTTCTTC
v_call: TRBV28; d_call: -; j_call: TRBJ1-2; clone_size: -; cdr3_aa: CASRPMGPTGYTF; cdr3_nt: TGTGCCAGCAGACCAATGGGACCGACCGGCTACACCTTC
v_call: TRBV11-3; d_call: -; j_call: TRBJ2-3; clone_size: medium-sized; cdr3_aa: CASSIPRESSTDTQYF; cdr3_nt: TGTGCCAGCAGCATCCCTAGGGAATCTAGCACAGATACGCAGTATTTT
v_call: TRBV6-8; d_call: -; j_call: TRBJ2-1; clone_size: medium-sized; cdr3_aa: CASSYGGSEQFF; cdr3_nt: TGTGCCAGCAGTTATGGCGGTAGTGAGCAGTTCTTC
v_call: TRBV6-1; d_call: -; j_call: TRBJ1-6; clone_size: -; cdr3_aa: CASSEGNSPLHF; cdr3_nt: TGTGCCAGCAGTGAAGGCAATTCACCCCTCCACTTT
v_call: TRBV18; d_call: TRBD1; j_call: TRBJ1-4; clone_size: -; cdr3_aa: CASSQVQGAGEKLFF; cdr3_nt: TGTGCCAGCTCACAGGTACAGGGGGCCGGTGAAAAACTGTTTTTT
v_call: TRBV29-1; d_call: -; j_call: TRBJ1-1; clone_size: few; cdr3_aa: CSVVRTVDEAFF; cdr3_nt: TGCAGCGTGGTGAGGACGGTCGATGAAGCTTTCTTT
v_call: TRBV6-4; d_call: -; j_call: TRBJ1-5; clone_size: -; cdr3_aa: CASSEGWGYQPQHF; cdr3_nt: TGTGCCAGCAGTGAAGGATGGGGGTATCAGCCCCAGCATTTT
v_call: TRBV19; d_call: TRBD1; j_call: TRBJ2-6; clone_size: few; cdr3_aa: CASRRQGAVGANVLTF; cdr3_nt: TGTGCCAGTCGCAGACAGGGGGCAGTTGGGGCCAACGTCCTGACTTTC
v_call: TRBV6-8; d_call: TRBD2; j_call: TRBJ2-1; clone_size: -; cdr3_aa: CAISGRLASYNEQFF; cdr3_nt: TGTGCCATCAGTGGTAGACTAGCGTCCTACAATGAGCAGTTCTTC
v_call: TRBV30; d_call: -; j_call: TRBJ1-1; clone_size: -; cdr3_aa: CAWFRGVDTEAFF; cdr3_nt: TGTGCCTGGTTCCGGGGGGTGGACACTGAAGCTTTCTTT
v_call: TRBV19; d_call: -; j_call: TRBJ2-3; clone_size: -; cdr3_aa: CASRRAGSTDTQYF; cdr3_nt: TGTGCCAGTAGGAGGGCGGGATCCACAGATACGCAGTATTTT
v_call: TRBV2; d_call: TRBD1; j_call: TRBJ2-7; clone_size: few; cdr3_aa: CASSEGQGVGEQYF; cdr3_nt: TGTGCCAGCAGTGAAGGTCAGGGGGTGGGCGAGCAGTACTTC
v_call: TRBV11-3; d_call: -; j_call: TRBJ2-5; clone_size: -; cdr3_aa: CASSSTGSVETQYF; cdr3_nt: TGTGCCAGCAGCTCTACAGGGAGTGTGGAGACCCAGTACTTC
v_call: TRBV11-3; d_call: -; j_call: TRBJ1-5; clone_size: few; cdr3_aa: CASSLLSGVNQPQHF; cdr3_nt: TGTGCCAGCAGCTTACTGTCAGGGGTTAATCAGCCCCAGCATTTT
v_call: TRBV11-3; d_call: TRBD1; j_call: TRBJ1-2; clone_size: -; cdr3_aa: CASSPSGQGVGGYTF; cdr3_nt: TGTGCCAGCAGCCCTTCCGGACAGGGGGTAGGTGGCTACACCTTC
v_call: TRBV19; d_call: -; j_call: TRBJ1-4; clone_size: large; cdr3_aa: CASSMVGELFF; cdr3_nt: TGTGCCAGTAGTATGGTGGGAGAACTGTTTTTT
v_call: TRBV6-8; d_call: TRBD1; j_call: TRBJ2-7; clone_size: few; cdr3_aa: CASNQGQSNYEGQYF; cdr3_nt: TGTGCCAGCAACCAGGGACAGTCCAACTACGAAGGGCAGTACTTC
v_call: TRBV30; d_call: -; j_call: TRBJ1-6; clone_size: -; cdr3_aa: CAWSVHFGGLNSPLHF; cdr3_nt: TGTGCCTGGAGTGTACATTTTGGGGGGCTTAATTCACCCCTCCACTTT
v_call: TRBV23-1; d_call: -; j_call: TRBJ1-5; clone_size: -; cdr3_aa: CASSQSDGGRQPQHF; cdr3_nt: TGCGCCAGCAGTCAATCGGATGGGGGCAGACAGCCCCAGCATTTT
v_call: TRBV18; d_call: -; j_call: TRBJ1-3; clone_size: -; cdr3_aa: CASSPPQRSSGNTIYF; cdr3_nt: TGTGCCAGCTCACCACCGCAACGGAGCTCTGGAAACACCATATATTTT
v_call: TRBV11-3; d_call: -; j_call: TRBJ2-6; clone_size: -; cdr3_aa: CASSRGSGANVLTF; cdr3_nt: TGTGCCAGCAGCCGCGGGTCTGGGGCCAACGTCCTGACTTTC
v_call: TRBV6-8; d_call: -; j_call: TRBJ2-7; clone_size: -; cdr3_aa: CASSDVSYYEQYF; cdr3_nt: TGTGCCAGCAGTGACGTCAGTTACTACGAGCAGTACTTC
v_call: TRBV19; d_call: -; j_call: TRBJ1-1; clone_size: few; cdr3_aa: CASSLGKNTEAFF; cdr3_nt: TGTGCCAGTAGCTTGGGGAAAAACACTGAAGCTTTCTTT